Listed here are 30 T cell receptor beta chains from one sample, sequenced in a study of T-cell memory formation after mild COVID-19 (dated by TCRdb to 2020 to 2023). Receptor libraries were prepared by 5' RACE. Sequencer: Illumina NovaSeq 6000. The raw public data were reprocessed by TCRdb itself: fastp quality trimming at Q25, MiXCR clonotype calling, in-frame beta chains only. Under each unique CDR3 protein, matching rows form one entry showing the most common genes and DNA. In this sample the table shows roughly 260,000 distinct CDR3 sequences, about a sixth of which occur a single time. The ten most abundant clones make up approximately 3.5% of the sample. Material for sequencing was PBMCs or a T cell subset sorted from them (not recorded which). The receptor source for this set is a young man who had mild COVID-19 (a few samples of this study predate the infection). The sample titles of this study are shuffled in the database, so cell type and time point are left out; the donor was told from shared clones.

J is TRBJ1-6 and V is TRBV20-1; D is undetermined. Germline CDR1 and CDR2: DFQATT and SNEGSKA (reference sequence). V was shortened by 1 base and J by 7 bases, with 8 bases between the two germline ends. CDR3 size: 13 residues. The CDR3 loop is CSARAYTNSPLHF. In DNA, the CDR3 is TGCAGTGCTAGAGCGTACACCAATTCACCCCTCCACTTT.

This clonotype was found a few times. V and J are TRBV5-1 and TRBJ2-3; a possible D gene is TRBD1 (5 bases). This CDR3 spans 14 amino acids. Germline-derived CDR1 and CDR2 are SGHRS and YFSETQ. V was trimmed by 4 bases and J by 5 bases, leaving 14 bases between them. The CDR3 protein is CASSPLSQGDTQYF. The CDR3, as DNA: TGCGCCAGCAGCCCTCTCTCTCAGGGAGATACGCAGTATTTT.

This clonotype was seen a handful of times. The chain carries TRBV28 and TRBJ1-1, with unresolved D. Trimming removed 7 bases at V and 2 bases at J, with 11 bases between. The CDR3 contains 13 residues. Germline values: CDR1 MDHEN, CDR2 SYDVKM. The CDR3 sequence: CASTGGVNTEAFF. CDR3 nucleotide sequence: TGTGCCAGCACCGGCGGGGTTAACACTGAAGCTTTCTTT.

The V and J genes are TRBV12-3 or TRBV12-4 and TRBJ1-2; 9 bases align to TRBD1. The CDR3 sequence is 13 residues long. V gave up 6 bases and J gave up 7 bases; unmatched junction bases: 6. CDR3 amino acids: CASSPGTGIGYTF. The CDR3 DNA reads TGTGCCAGCAGCCCCGGGACAGGGATTGGCTACACCTTC.

In the case of this clonotype: At one boundary the junction diverges from the germline segment, which might be a read error. The chain couples TRBV12-5 to TRBJ2-3; D remains unclear. This CDR3 is built from 16 residues. Germline values: CDR1 LGHNT, CDR2 FRNRAP. The CDR3 DNA is TGTGCTAGTGGTTTGACCCCGGACGGAAGCACAGATACGCTGTATTTT. Its translation is CASGLTPDGSTDTLYF.

The genes are TRBV29-1 and TRBJ1-1; tentative D call: TRBD1 (5 bases). In germline, CDR1 is SQVTM, CDR2 ANQGSEA. The V and J ends lost 8 bases and 1 base respectively, with 11 bases between them. The CDR3 length is 12 residues. The CDR3 DNA is TGCAGCACGCAGGGCCAGAACACTGAAGCTTTCTTT. Encoded protein: CSTQGQNTEAFF.

This clonotype was detected a few times. This chain joins TRBV5-1 and TRBJ1-1; maybe TRBD1 (5 bases). Looked up from germline, CDR1 is SGHRS and CDR2 is YFSETQ. V was clipped by 0 bases and J by 1 base, with 10 bases between them. This CDR3 region has 15 residues. The CDR3 is CASSLGGVQNTEAFF. The CDR3, as DNA: TGCGCCAGCAGCTTGGGAGGGGTCCAGAACACTGAAGCTTTCTTT.

This clonotype was found a few times. This chain uses TRBV20-1 with TRBJ1-6; possibly TRBD1 for D (5 bases). The CDR3 has 15 amino acids. With 2 bases removed from V and 6 bases from J, the gap between germline ends came to 14 bases. Germline V gives CDR1 DFQATT, CDR2 SNEGSKA (reference sequence). CDR3 sequence reads: CSARFVLGVNSPLHF. CDR3 nucleotide sequence: TGCAGTGCTAGATTTGTGCTGGGGGTTAATTCACCCCTCCACTTT.

This chain uses TRBV7-3 with TRBJ1-3; D possibly corresponds to TRBD1 (5 bases). Germline CDR1 is SGHTA and CDR2 is FQGTGA. The CDR3 loop spans 16 amino acids. Trimming removed 5 bases from V and 0 bases from J, with 14 bases in between. The CDR3 DNA is TGTGCCAGCAGCGAGCAGGGCCGGAGCTCTGGAAACACCATATATTTT. Its protein product is CASSEQGRSSGNTIYF.

Concerning this clonotype itself: The conserved phenylalanine or tryptophan normally closing the CDR3 is absent here, so this likely arose from a read error. The J gene is TRBJ2-7, the V gene TRBV12-3 or TRBV12-4, with 7 bases fitting TRBD1. The CDR3 length is 13 residues. This chain's CDR3 is CARGWDRAYEQYS. For the CDR3, the DNA is TGTGCAAGGGGGTGGGACAGAGCCTACGAGCAGTACTCC.

This clonotype was counted between two and nine times. This chain links TRBV6-2 or TRBV6-3 with TRBJ2-7; D not resolved. In germline, CDR1 is MNHEY, CDR2 SVGEGT. The V end lost 2 bases, the J end lost 0 bases, and 2 bases lay between the germline ends. The CDR3 spans 12 residues. CDR3 in DNA: TGTGCCAGCAGTTACGTCTCCTACGAGCAGTACTTC. Protein sequence: CASSYVSYEQYF.

This clonotype was observed a handful of times. The gene calls are TRBV3-1 and TRBJ2-7; the D gene is possibly TRBD2 (6 bases). The V gene's germline CDR1 is LGHDT and CDR2 YNNKEL (reference sequence). The CDR3 consists of 14 residues. V lost 6 bases and J lost 5, with 17 bases in between. CDR3: CASSLSRGYDEQYF. The CDR3 DNA reads as TGTGCCAGCAGTCTCAGTCGGGGGTACGACGAGCAGTACTTC.

This clonotype turned up a few times. This chain uses TRBV5-1 with TRBJ1-2, with a weak D call TRBD1 (5 bases). From germline, CDR1 is SGHRS and CDR2 YFSETQ. This CDR3 is built from 15 residues. The V and J ends lost 3 bases and 4 bases respectively, with 16 bases between them. CDR3 sequence (DNA): TGCGCCAGCAGCTCCAACTACGGGACGGGCTATGGCTACACCTTC. Its translation is CASSSNYGTGYGYTF.

This clonotype came up a few times. The rearrangement links TRBV7-2 to TRBJ1-3, with TRBD1 matching over 10 bases. The junction had 5 bases not matched to a gene; V was cut back by 1 base and J by 8 bases. The CDR3 runs to 15 residues. Germline CDR1 is SGHTA and CDR2 is FQGNSA. The CDR3 DNA reads TGTGCCAGCAGCTTAGATAGACAGGGGGCAGACACCATATATTTT. As protein: CASSLDRQGADTIYF.

This clonotype was seen ten or more times. The J gene is TRBJ2-7, the V gene TRBV5-1; D call uncertain. This CDR3 comprises 13 residues. V was trimmed by 1 base and J by 2 bases, leaving 7 bases between them. The germline gives CDR1 SGHRS, CDR2 YFSETQ. The DNA of the CDR3 is TGCGCCAGCAGCTTGACGGGTACCTACGAGCAGTACTTC. This translates into CASSLTGTYEQYF. Full variable domain (rest looked up from reference TRBV5-1 and TRBJ2-7): KAGVTQTPRYLIKTRGQQVTLSCSPISGHRSVSWYQQTPGQGLQFLFEYFSETQRNKGNFPGRFSGRQFSNSRSEMNVSTLELGDSALYLCASSLTGTYEQYFGPGTRLTVT.

The V gene is TRBV6-2 or TRBV6-3, the J gene TRBJ2-3; D is ambiguous. CDR1 and CDR2 (germline): MNHEY, SVGEGT. This CDR3 has 13 residues. Trimming took off 0 bases at V and 5 bases at J, with 6 bases between the two ends. The CDR3 protein is CASSYSVLDTQYF. The CDR3 DNA reads as TGTGCCAGCAGTTACTCGGTACTAGATACGCAGTATTTT.

This clonotype was observed a handful of times. The J gene is TRBJ2-1, the V gene TRBV19; the D gene is possibly TRBD2 (6 bases). The V and J ends lost 3 bases and 3 bases respectively, with 12 bases between them. The CDR3 consists of 15 residues. Germline-derived CDR1 and CDR2 are LNHDA and SQIVND (reference sequence). The CDR3 bases are TGTGCCAGTAGTATGGGGGTGGGAGGCTACAATGAGCAGTTCTTC. This sequence encodes CASSMGVGGYNEQFF.

In its sample, this clonotype was seen a few times. The genes are TRBV15 and TRBJ2-3; TRBD1 matches 10 bases. The CDR3 is 16 amino acids. CDR1 and CDR2 (germline): LNHNV, YYDKDF (reference sequence). V trimming: 3 bases; J trimming: 1 base; junction bases outside the gene matches: 4. As DNA, the CDR3 is TGTGCCACCAGCAGGAGGGACAGGGGTGGCACAGATACGCAGTATTTT. Amino acids: CATSRRDRGGTDTQYF.

The chain combines TRBV20-1 with TRBJ2-2, with 8 bases aligning to TRBD2. There are 14 residues in the CDR3. From germline, CDR1 is DFQATT and CDR2 SNEGSKA (reference sequence). The ends lost 6 bases at V and 9 bases at J; junction bases unmatched: 12. This CDR3 is CSAGLALNPRELFF. In nucleotides, the CDR3 is TGCAGTGCCGGACTAGCCTTAAATCCCCGGGAGCTGTTTTTT.

The rearrangement uses TRBV7-2 and TRBJ1-1; maybe TRBD1 (5 bases). Trimming cost V 7 bases and J 3 bases, with 18 bases left between them. This CDR3 contains 15 residues. Germline loops: CDR1 SGHTA, CDR2 FQGNSA. CDR3 coding DNA: TGTGCCAGCAATGTCAGGGAATGGGGCGACACTGAAGCTTTCTTT. This gives the protein CASNVREWGDTEAFF.

The chain recombines TRBV5-1 with TRBJ2-7, with D possibly being TRBD1 or TRBD2 (5 bases each). Trimming pared 0 bases from V and 3 bases from J, leaving 10 bases between. The CDR3 is made up of 14 amino acids. Germline V gives CDR1 SGHRS, CDR2 YFSETQ. The CDR3 region is CASSLGGRDYEQYF. DNA for the CDR3: TGCGCCAGCAGCTTGGGGGGACGGGACTACGAGCAGTACTTC.

The chain joins TRBV10-3 to TRBJ2-5, with D hard to call. Germline CDR1 reads ENHRY; CDR2 reads SYGVKD. Trimming cost V 11 bases and J 0 bases, with 19 bases left between them. The CDR3 runs 15 residues. The CDR3 spells CAVSTPYGYQETQYF. The CDR3 nucleotides read TGTGCCGTTAGCACCCCTTACGGGTACCAAGAGACCCAGTACTTC.

The chain combines TRBV15 with TRBJ2-1; D is unresolved. Trimming cost V 0 bases and J 4 bases, with 7 bases left between them. CDR3 length: 14 amino acids. Per germline, CDR1 LNHNV and CDR2 YYDKDF (reference sequence). The DNA of the CDR3 is TGTGCCACCAGCAGAGATACAGAGTACAATGAGCAGTTCTTC. It specifies CATSRDTEYNEQFF.

The sample holds a few counts of this clonotype. The rearrangement joins TRBV2 to TRBJ2-1, with D uncertain. V dropped 4 bases and J dropped 8 bases, with 6 bases sitting between them. Germline-derived CDR1 and CDR2 are SNHLY and FYNNEI. This CDR3 region has 11 residues. CDR3 sequence: CASSVRDEQFF. The CDR3 region has the DNA TGTGCCAGCAGTGTCCGGGATGAGCAGTTCTTC.

The chain joins TRBV12-3 or TRBV12-4 to TRBJ2-6; no firm D call. Trimming took off 4 bases at V and 4 bases at J, with 8 bases between the two ends. The CDR3 is 14 amino acids. The CDR3 nucleotides read TGTGCCAGCAGTTGGGGTGGCGGGGCCAACGTCCTGACTTTC. Translation gives CASSWGGGANVLTF.

This clonotype has only a few counts. The chain has TRBV6-2 or TRBV6-3 and TRBJ1-5; D is ambiguous. Trimming pared 4 bases from V and 5 bases from J, leaving 9 bases between. The CDR3 runs 13 residues. CDR1 MNHEY and CDR2 SVGEGT come from the germline V gene. The chain's CDR3 is CASSWTEHQPQHF. The CDR3 DNA follows: TGTGCCAGCAGTTGGACGGAACATCAGCCCCAGCATTTT.

The genes are TRBV5-1 and TRBJ1-2, with 9 bases that match TRBD1. Per germline, CDR1 SGHRS and CDR2 YFSETQ. This CDR3 is built from 14 residues. Trimming removed 3 bases from V and 11 bases from J; junction bases left unmatched: 11. In nucleotides, the CDR3 is TGCGCCAGCAGCTGGGACAGGGTAACTCTGAGTTACACCTTC. Its protein product is CASSWDRVTLSYTF. Together with reference TRBV5-1 and TRBJ1-2, the CDR3 gives the full variable domain: KAGVTQTPRYLIKTRGQQVTLSCSPISGHRSVSWYQQTPGQGLQFLFEYFSETQRNKGNFPGRFSGRQFSNSRSEMNVSTLELGDSALYLCASSWDRVTLSYTFGSGTRLTVV.

This clonotype has a count of ten or more. The rearrangement links TRBV20-1 to TRBJ1-5; 8 positions match TRBD1. Per the germline V gene, CDR1 is DFQATT and CDR2 is SNEGSKA (reference sequence). V shed 1 base and J 1 base; nucleotides not matched to a gene: 6. The CDR3 length is 16 residues. CDR3 protein: CSARVRGRGSNQPQHF. CDR3 in DNA: TGCAGTGCTAGAGTCAGGGGGCGCGGCAGCAATCAGCCCCAGCATTTT.

This clonotype was counted a few times. The chain carries TRBV5-1 and TRBJ2-7; the D is unclear. Germline V gene sequence: CDR1 SGHRS, CDR2 YFSETQ. V lost 0 bases and J 6 bases, leaving 13 bases between the germline ends. The CDR3 contains 14 residues. CDR3 amino acids: CASSLALGGAEQYF. The CDR3 nucleotides are TGCGCCAGCAGCTTGGCCCTAGGTGGAGCCGAGCAGTACTTC.

In this sample, this clonotype turned up a few times. J is TRBJ2-2 and V is TRBV7-3; the D gene is possibly TRBD2 (6 bases). Trimming removed 6 bases at V and 7 bases at J, with 9 bases between. The CDR3 extends over 12 amino acids. CDR1 is SGHTA and CDR2 is FQGTGA in the germline V gene. In nucleotides, the CDR3 is TGTGCCAGCAGTCGGGACTTCGGGGAGCTGTTTTTT. Translating gives CASSRDFGELFF.